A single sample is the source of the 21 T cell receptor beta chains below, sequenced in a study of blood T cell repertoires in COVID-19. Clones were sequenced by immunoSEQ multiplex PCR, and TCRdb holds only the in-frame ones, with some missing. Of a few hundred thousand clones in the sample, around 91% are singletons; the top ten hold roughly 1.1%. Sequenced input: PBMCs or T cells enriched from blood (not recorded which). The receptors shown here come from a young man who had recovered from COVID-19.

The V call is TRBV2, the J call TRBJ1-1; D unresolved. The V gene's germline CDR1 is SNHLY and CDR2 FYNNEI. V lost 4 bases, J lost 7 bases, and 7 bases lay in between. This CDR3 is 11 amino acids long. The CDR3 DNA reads TGTGCCAGCAGTGGTGAGGGTGAAGCTTTCTTT. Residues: CASSGEGEAFF.

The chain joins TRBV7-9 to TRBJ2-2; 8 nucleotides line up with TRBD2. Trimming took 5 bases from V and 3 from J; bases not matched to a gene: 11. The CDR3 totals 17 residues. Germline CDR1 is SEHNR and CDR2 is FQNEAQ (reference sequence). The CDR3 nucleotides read TGTGCCAGCAGCCTCGGATTACTAGCGGCAGACACCGGGGAGCTGTTTTTT. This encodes CASSLGLLAADTGELFF.

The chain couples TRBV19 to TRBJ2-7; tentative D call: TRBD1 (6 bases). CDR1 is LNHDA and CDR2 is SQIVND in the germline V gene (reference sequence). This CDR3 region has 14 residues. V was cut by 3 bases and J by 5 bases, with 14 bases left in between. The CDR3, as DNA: TGTGCCAGTAGTATGGGGGCCCCCGAAAACGAGCAGTACTTC. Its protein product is CASSMGAPENEQYF.

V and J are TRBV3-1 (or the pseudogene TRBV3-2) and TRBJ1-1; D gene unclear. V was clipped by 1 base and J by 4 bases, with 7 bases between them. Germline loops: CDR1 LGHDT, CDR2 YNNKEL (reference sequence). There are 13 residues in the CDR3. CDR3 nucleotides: TGTGCCAGCAGCCAAGCCGAGGTCACTGAAGCTTTCTTT. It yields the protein CASSQAEVTEAFF.

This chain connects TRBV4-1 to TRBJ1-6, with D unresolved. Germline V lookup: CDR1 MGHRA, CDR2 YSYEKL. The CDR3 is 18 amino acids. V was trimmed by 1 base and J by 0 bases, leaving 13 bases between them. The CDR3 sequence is CASSQVDYRGSYNSPLHF. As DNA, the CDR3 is TGCGCCAGCAGCCAAGTGGACTATCGGGGCTCCTATAATTCACCCCTCCACTTT.

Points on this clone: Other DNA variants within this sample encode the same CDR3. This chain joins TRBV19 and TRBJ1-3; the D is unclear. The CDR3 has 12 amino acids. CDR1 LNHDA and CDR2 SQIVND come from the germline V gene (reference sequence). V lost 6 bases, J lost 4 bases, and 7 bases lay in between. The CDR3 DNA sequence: TGTGCCAGTAGAAGCGAAGGAAACACCATATATTTT. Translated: CASRSEGNTIYF.

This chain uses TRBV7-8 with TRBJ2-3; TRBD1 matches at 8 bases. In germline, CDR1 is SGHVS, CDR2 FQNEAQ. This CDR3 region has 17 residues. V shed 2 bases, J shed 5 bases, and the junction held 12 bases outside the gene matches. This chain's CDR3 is CASSLSGGQGAIDTQYF. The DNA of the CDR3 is TGTGCCAGCAGCTTATCTGGTGGTCAGGGGGCAATAGATACGCAGTATTTT.

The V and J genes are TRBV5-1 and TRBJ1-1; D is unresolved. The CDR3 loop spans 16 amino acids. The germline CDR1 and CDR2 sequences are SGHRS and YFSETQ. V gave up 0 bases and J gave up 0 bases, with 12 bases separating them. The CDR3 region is CASSLAGLVMNTEAFF. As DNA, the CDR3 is TGCGCCAGCAGCTTGGCCGGTTTGGTCATGAACACTGAAGCTTTCTTT.

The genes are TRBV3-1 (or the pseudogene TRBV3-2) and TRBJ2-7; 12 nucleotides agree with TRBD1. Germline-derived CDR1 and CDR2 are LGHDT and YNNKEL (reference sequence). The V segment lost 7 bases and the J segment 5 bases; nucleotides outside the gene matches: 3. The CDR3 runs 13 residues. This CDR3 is CASTGTGGDEQYF. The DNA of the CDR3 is TGTGCCAGCACCGGGACAGGGGGCGACGAGCAGTACTTC.

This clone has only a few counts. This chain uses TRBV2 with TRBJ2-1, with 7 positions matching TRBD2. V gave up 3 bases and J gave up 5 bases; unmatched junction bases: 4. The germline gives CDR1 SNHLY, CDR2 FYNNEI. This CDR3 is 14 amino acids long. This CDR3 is CASSETSLNNEQFF. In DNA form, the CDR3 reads TGTGCCAGCAGTGAGACTAGCCTAAACAATGAGCAGTTCTTC.

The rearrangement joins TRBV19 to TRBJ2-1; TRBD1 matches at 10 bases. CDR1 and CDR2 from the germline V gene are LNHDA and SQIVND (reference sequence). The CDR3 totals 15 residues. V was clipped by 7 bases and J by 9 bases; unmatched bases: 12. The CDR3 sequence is CASTKTGGASTEQFF. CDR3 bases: TGTGCCAGTACCAAGACAGGGGGCGCTAGTACTGAGCAGTTCTTC. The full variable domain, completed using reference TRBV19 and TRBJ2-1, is DGGITQSPKYLFRKEGQNVTLSCEQNLNHDAMYWYRQDPGQGLRLIYYSQIVNDFQKGDIAEGYSVSREKKESFPLTVTSAQKNPTAFYLCASTKTGGASTEQFFGPGTRLTVL.

CDR3 protein: CASSRRAGAGTDTQYF. The CDR3 bases are TGTGCCAGCAGCCGTCGGGCGGGAGCGGGGACAGATACGCAGTATTTT. The chain employs TRBV3-1 (or the pseudogene TRBV3-2) and TRBJ2-3; 7 nucleotides agree with TRBD2. Germline CDR1 LGHDT, CDR2 YNNKEL (reference sequence). J gave up 3 bases and V 4 bases, and 10 bases lay outside the gene matches. This CDR3 is built from 16 residues.

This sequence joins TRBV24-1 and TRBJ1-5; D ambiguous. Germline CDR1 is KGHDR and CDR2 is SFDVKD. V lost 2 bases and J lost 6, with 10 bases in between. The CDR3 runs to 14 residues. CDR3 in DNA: TGTGCCACCAGTGATTCCGGGGATCGTCAGCCCCAGCATTTT. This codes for CATSDSGDRQPQHF.

CDR3 DNA sequence: TGTGCCAGCAGAGGACAGGAGAACACTGAAGCTTTCTTT. This encodes CASRGQENTEAFF. The V and J genes are TRBV14 and TRBJ1-1; TRBD1 matches 7 bases. Germline V lookup: CDR1 SGHDN, CDR2 FVKESK. J was trimmed by 1 base and V by 6 bases; bases with no gene match: 2. This CDR3 is 13 amino acids long.

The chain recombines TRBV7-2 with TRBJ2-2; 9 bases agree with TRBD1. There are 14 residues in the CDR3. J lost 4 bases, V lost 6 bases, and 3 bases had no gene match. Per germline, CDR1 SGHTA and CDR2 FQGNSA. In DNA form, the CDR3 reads TGTGCCAGCAGAAAGACAGGGGGCACCGGGGAGCTGTTTTTT. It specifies CASRKTGGTGELFF.

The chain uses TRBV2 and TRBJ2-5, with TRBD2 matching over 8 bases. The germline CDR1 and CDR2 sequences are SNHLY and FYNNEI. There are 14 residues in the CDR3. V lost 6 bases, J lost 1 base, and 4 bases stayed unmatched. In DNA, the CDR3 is TGTGCCAGCAGCGCCACTAGCGGCCAAGAGACCCAGTACTTC. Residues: CASSATSGQETQYF.

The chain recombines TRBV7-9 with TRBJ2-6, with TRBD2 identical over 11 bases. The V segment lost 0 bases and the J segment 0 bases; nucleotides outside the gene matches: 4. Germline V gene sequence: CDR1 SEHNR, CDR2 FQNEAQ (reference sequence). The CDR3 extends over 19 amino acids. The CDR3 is CASSLAGTSGISGANVLTF. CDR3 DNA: TGTGCCAGCAGCTTAGCGGGGACTAGCGGAATCTCTGGGGCCAACGTCCTGACTTTC.

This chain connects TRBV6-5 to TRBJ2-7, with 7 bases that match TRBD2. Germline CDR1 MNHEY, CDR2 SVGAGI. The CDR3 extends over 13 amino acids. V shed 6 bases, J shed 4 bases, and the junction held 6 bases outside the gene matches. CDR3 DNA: TGTGCCAGCAGGACGGGAGGCCGGTACGAGCAGTACTTC. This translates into CASRTGGRYEQYF.

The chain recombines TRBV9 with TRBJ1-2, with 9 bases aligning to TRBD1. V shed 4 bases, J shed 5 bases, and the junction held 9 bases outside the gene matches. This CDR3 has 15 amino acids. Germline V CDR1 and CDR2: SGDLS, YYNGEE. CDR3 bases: TGTGCCAGCAGCCCAAAACAGGGGGCGGGATATGGCTACACCTTC. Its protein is CASSPKQGAGYGYTF.

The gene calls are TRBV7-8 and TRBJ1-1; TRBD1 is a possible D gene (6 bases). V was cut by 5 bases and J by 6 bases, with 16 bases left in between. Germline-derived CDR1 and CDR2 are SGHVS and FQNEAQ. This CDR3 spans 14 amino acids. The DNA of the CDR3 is TGTGCCAGCAGCCCGTCGACAGGCCTCGCTGAAGCTTTCTTT. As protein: CASSPSTGLAEAFF.

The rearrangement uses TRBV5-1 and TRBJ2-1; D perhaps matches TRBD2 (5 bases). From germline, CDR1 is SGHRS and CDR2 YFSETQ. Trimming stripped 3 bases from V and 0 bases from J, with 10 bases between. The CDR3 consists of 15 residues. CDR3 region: CASSSRLASYNEQFF. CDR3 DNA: TGCGCCAGCAGCTCCCGTCTAGCCTCCTACAATGAGCAGTTCTTC.